One and the same sample provided the 19 T cell receptor beta chains below, sequenced in a study of tumor and adjacent non-tumor tissue in lung cancer. A modified ARM-PCR protocol with three rounds of nested PCR amplified TCRbeta. TCRdb reprocessed the multiplex PCR reads with MiXCR, giving one entry per CDR3 protein. The sample consists of tens of thousands of distinct CDR3 sequences, around 70% of them appearing once. RNA was extracted from bulk tissue without any cell sorting. The normal lung tissue was taken more than 3 cm from the tumor edge. The sequencing input was distant non-tumor lung tissue. The receptors here all came from a woman in her 50s with non-small cell lung cancer.

This chain uses TRBV12-3 or TRBV12-4 with TRBJ2-3; 12 positions match TRBD2. CDR3 length: 16 residues. V shed 7 bases, J shed 7 bases, and the junction held 12 bases outside the gene matches. The CDR3: CASKLTSGSIVYTQYF. The CDR3 region has the DNA TGTGCCAGCAAGCTGACTAGCGGGAGCATTGTATATACGCAGTATTTT.

The CDR3 reads CASSYLVEGVGELFF. DNA of the CDR3: TGTGCCAGCAGCTACCTTGTGGAGGGGGTCGGGGAGCTGTTTTTT. This chain joins TRBV6-2 or TRBV6-3 and TRBJ2-2; the D call may be TRBD1 or TRBD2 (6 bases each). CDR3 length: 15 amino acids. V gave up 6 bases and J gave up 7 bases, with 18 bases separating them. Germline assignment: CDR1 MNHEY and CDR2 SVGEGT.

Points on this clonotype: The final CDR3 position lacks the conserved phenylalanine or tryptophan, pointing to a likely read error. The V gene is TRBV6-5, the J gene TRBJ1-6; D perhaps matches TRBD1 (6 bases). Germline V gives CDR1 MNHEY, CDR2 SVGAGI. CDR3 size: 14 residues. The CDR3 DNA sequence: TGTGCCAGCAAGGGGGTCCGGTTCCATTCACCTCTCCACTCT. It specifies CASKGVRFHSPLHS.

On this clonotype itself: Possible read error: a much larger clone is one base away. The chain employs TRBV12-3 or TRBV12-4 and TRBJ1-5; D perhaps matches TRBD1 (6 bases). The V end lost 4 bases, the J end lost 4 bases, and 14 bases lay between the germline ends. This CDR3 region has 15 residues. CDR3 protein: CASSWTAGGNQPQHF. The DNA of the CDR3 is TGTGCCAGCAGTTGGACAGCGGGAGGGAATCAGCCCCAGCATTTT.

With regard to this clonotype: This could be a read error, since a much larger clone is one nucleotide away. The V call is TRBV20-1, the J call TRBJ2-1; TRBD2 is a possible D gene (6 bases). Germline V gene data show CDR1 as DFQATT and CDR2 as SNEGSKA (reference sequence). V gave up 7 bases and J gave up 3 bases, with 25 bases separating them. CDR3 length: 17 residues. CDR3 loop: CSVPAPLGSGVYNEQFF. The CDR3 DNA follows: TGCAGTGTCCCCGCCCCTTTGGGTAGCGGAGTCTACAATGAGCAGTTCTTC.

The gene calls are TRBV20-1 and TRBJ2-1, with D perhaps TRBD2 (5 bases). This CDR3 spans 14 amino acids. In germline, CDR1 is DFQATT, CDR2 SNEGSKA (reference sequence). V was trimmed by 3 bases and J by 1 base, leaving 10 bases between them. CDR3 DNA sequence: TGCAGTGCTAGCGGGAAGGTGTCCTACAATGAGCAGTTCTTC. Amino acid sequence: CSASGKVSYNEQFF.

About this clonotype itself: At one of its ends the junction is not consistent with the germline gene, which may arise from a read error. The rearrangement uses TRBV6-5 and TRBJ2-1, with TRBD1 matching over 7 bases. This CDR3 region has 16 residues. CDR1 and CDR2 (germline): MNHEY, SVGAGI. In DNA form, the CDR3 reads TGTGCCAGCAGTTCCACGGGACAGCGGTCCTACAATGGGCAGTTCTTC. It encodes CASSSTGQRSYNGQFF.

Ten or more counts support this clonotype. V and J are TRBV20-1 and TRBJ2-1; 10 nucleotides align to TRBD2. Germline assignment: CDR1 DFQATT and CDR2 SNEGSKA (reference sequence). Trimming cost V 5 bases and J 7 bases; bases outside gene matches: 2. This CDR3 spans 12 amino acids. CDR3 sequence reads: CSAGLAENEQFF. The CDR3 bases are TGCAGTGCTGGACTAGCGGAGAATGAGCAGTTCTTC.

Comments on this clonotype: In this CDR3 the conserved last residue, phenylalanine or tryptophan, is missing, so a read error is likely. This chain connects TRBV20-1 to TRBJ2-5; D is unclear. The CDR3 has 14 amino acids. CDR1 is DFQATT and CDR2 is SNEGSKA in the germline V gene (reference sequence). CDR3 sequence: CTAQYRVIQETQYL. The CDR3 coding sequence is TGCACTGCCCAGTACCGAGTGATCCAAGAGACCCAGTACCTC.

V and J are TRBV29-1 and TRBJ2-7; 8 bases are a match to TRBD2. The germline gives CDR1 SQVTM, CDR2 ANQGSEA. The CDR3 runs 14 residues. The CDR3 region has the DNA TGCAGAGTCGCATCAGCGGGAGATCGGTACGAGCAGTACTTC. Amino acid sequence: CRVASAGDRYEQYF.

The chain has TRBV13 and TRBJ2-3; 11 bases line up with TRBD2. The CDR3 extends over 16 amino acids. CDR1 and CDR2 from the germline V gene are PRHDT and FYEKMQ (reference sequence). V lost 0 bases, J lost 5 bases, and 4 bases stayed unmatched. The CDR3 loop reads CASSLGNSGRVDTQYF. Written as DNA, the CDR3 is TGTGCCAGCAGCTTAGGAAATAGCGGGAGGGTAGATACGCAGTATTTT. Full variable domain (rest looked up from reference TRBV13 and TRBJ2-3): AAGVIQSPRHLIKEKRETATLKCYPIPRHDTVYWYQQGPGQDPQFLISFYEKMQSDKGSIPDRFSAQQFSDYHSELNMSSLELGDSALYFCASSLGNSGRVDTQYFGPGTRLTVL.

This sequence joins TRBV28 and TRBJ1-5; possible D gene TRBD1, 5 bases. The CDR3 loop spans 16 amino acids. V dropped 9 bases and J dropped 4 bases, with 22 bases sitting between them. The germline gives CDR1 MDHEN, CDR2 SYDVKM. CDR3 region: CARSLTSGATNQPQHF. DNA of the CDR3: TGTGCCAGGAGTCTAACAAGCGGGGCTACGAATCAGCCCCAGCATTTT.

As concerns this clonotype: Lacking the conserved final phenylalanine or tryptophan, this CDR3 likely reflects a read error. The rearrangement uses TRBV11-1 and TRBJ2-2; TRBD1 might be the D (6 bases). Germline assignment: CDR1 SGHAT and CDR2 FQDESV (reference sequence). CDR3 length: 13 amino acids. The V gene lost 6 bases and the J gene lost 8 bases, with 13 bases spanning the gap. Here the CDR3 reads CASRGAGRGELFL. The CDR3 DNA sequence: TGTGCCAGCAGGGGGGCAGGTCGTGGGGAGCTGTTTTTA.

With respect to this clonotype: In this CDR3 the conserved last residue, phenylalanine or tryptophan, is missing, so a read error is likely. No DNA is shown, since the ends of the CDR3 on it are uncertain; the CDR3 is the one TCRdb lists. The chain uses TRBV11-2 and TRBJ2-7. Germline V gene lookup returns CDR1 SGHAT and CDR2 FQNNGV. Termini included, the CDR3 measures 15 amino acids. The CDR3 reads CASSPWASSSYEEYS.

This clonotype was recorded only once. Being one base from a much bigger clone, this may be a read error. The rearrangement links TRBV4-1 to TRBJ1-1; possibly TRBD1 for D (6 bases). The germline gives CDR1 MGHRA, CDR2 YSYEKL. The CDR3 contains 15 residues. Trimming took off 3 bases at V and 1 base at J, with 12 bases between the two ends. CDR3 sequence (DNA): TGCGCCAGCAGCCATCCGGGACATACGAACACTGAAGCTTTCTTT. Translating gives CASSHPGHTNTEAFF.

A note on this clonotype: Being one base from a much bigger clone, this may be a read error. The J gene is TRBJ2-7, the V gene TRBV10-3, with D perhaps given as TRBD1 or TRBD2 (5 bases each). Germline CDR1 and CDR2: ENHRY and SYGVKD. The CDR3 length is 19 residues. In DNA form, the CDR3 reads TGTACCATCAGTGAGTCGACAGCGGTCGGAGGTAGATTCGGCTACGAGCAGTACTTC. Its translation: CTISESTAVGGRFGYEQYF.

The sample holds many counts of this clonotype. This chain joins TRBV6-2 or TRBV6-3 and TRBJ2-1, with 7 bases lining up with TRBD2. CDR3 length: 18 amino acids. The V gene end was trimmed by 0 bases and the J gene end by 3 bases; junction bases not matched to a gene: 11. Germline CDR1 is MNHEY and CDR2 is SVGEGT. Here the CDR3 DNA reads TGTGCCAGCAGTTACTCTCCGCCCGAGGGAGGGGTCTACAATGAGCAGTTCTTC. Amino acid sequence: CASSYSPPEGGVYNEQFF.

Comments on this clonotype: This clone may be a read error of a much larger clone one base away. This sequence joins TRBV20-1 and TRBJ2-2; D uncertain. In germline, CDR1 is DFQATT, CDR2 SNEGSKA (reference sequence). Trimming removed 6 bases at V and 7 bases at J, with 18 bases between. The CDR3 is made up of 14 amino acids. CDR3 amino acids: CSARARWEGGELFF. For the CDR3, the DNA is TGCAGTGCCCGGGCACGGTGGGAAGGCGGGGAGCTGTTTTTT.

Concerning this clonotype: The conserved phenylalanine or tryptophan is not found at the CDR3 terminus, so this likely reflects a read error. This rearrangement joins TRBV5-6 to TRBJ2-5; possible D gene TRBD2, 6 bases. V shed 5 bases and J shed 4 bases, with 12 bases lying between them. The CDR3 totals 13 residues. Germline V gene data show CDR1 as SGHDT and CDR2 as YYEEEE. The chain's CDR3 is CASSEGTSETQYL. The CDR3 DNA follows: TGTGCCAGCAGTGAAGGGACTTCAGAGACCCAGTACTTA.